The rows below give T cell receptor beta chains drawn from one sample of a study of blood T cell repertoires in COVID-19. Measured with immunoSEQ multiplex PCR; TCRdb has only the in-frame clones, and not every one. The sample lists about 150,000 clones, about 86% occurring once. The sequencing sample was made of peripheral blood. These receptors came from a woman in her 70s who had recovered from COVID-19. Both conserved end residues are part of each CDR3. D genes are given only for firm matches. A row's size may be missing; if present it is once, few, many or a size class.

d_call clone_size j_call v_call cdr3_nt cdr3_aa
NA NA TRBJ1-5 TRBV18 TGTGCCAGCTCACCGGGGCGGAATCAGCCCCAGCATTTT CASSPGRNQPQHF
NA NA TRBJ1-2 TRBV19 TGTGCCAGTAGTATATCGGGGGGACCCAACTATGGCTACACCTTC CASSISGGPNYGYTF
NA NA TRBJ1-2 TRBV5-1 TGCGCCAGCAGCTTGGGCGCCTCGGTCGGGTTTGATGGCTACACCTTC CASSLGASVGFDGYTF
TRBD2 NA TRBJ2-1 TRBV7-9 TGTGCCAGCAGCTTAGCGGGGCTAGCGGGGGGCCCTAGGGATGAGCAGTTCTTC CASSLAGLAGGPRDEQFF
NA NA TRBJ1-3 TRBV28 TGTGCCAGCAGTTTAAGGCCAGGGGAAGACTCTGGAAACACCATATATTTT CASSLRPGEDSGNTIYF
NA NA TRBJ1-1 TRBV4-2 TGTGCCAGCAGCCAGGACGGACAGCGGGCTTTCTTT CASSQDGQRAFF
NA NA TRBJ2-5 TRBV2 TGTGCCAGCAGTCCACAACCGTACCAAGAGACCCAGTACTTC CASSPQPYQETQYF
NA NA TRBJ1-2 TRBV5-1 TGCGCCAGCAGCTTGGTCGGCCAGGACTATGGCTACACCTTC CASSLVGQDYGYTF
NA NA TRBJ1-4 TRBV29-1 TGCAGCGTTGATTCACAGGGTAGTGAAAAACTGTTTTTT CSVDSQGSEKLFF
NA NA TRBJ1-4 TRBV18 TGTGCCAGCTCACCCATTGGTTCTGCGGGGGGCGTTGAAAAACTGTTTTTT CASSPIGSAGGVEKLFF
NA NA TRBJ1-2 TRBV30 TGTGCCTGGAGTAAGAGACAGACTAACTATGGCTACACCTTC CAWSKRQTNYGYTF
TRBD1 once TRBJ1-4 TRBV11-2 TGTGCCAGCAGCTTAGGCAGTCGTTACAGGGGTGGTGAAAAACTGTTTTTT CASSLGSRYRGGEKLFF
NA few TRBJ1-2 TRBV7-3 TGTGCCAGCAGCCCAGGGGTGTCGGGCTATGGCTACACCTTC CASSPGVSGYGYTF
NA once TRBJ2-7 TRBV7-2 TGTGCCAGCAGCACACGGGGGTGGGGCAGCTCCTACGAGCAGTACTTC CASSTRGWGSSYEQYF
NA NA TRBJ2-2 TRBV4-1 TGCGCCAGCAGCCACTTGTTCGGCACCGGGGAGCTGTTTTTT CASSHLFGTGELFF
TRBD1 NA TRBJ2-5 TRBV10-3 TGTGCCACCAGGACAGGGGAAGAGACCCAGTACTTC CATRTGEETQYF
NA NA TRBJ2-1 TRBV7-2 TGTGCCAGCAGCTTGGCAGGCGCTACCTACAATGAGCAGTTCTTC CASSLAGATYNEQFF
NA NA TRBJ2-5 TRBV6-5 TGTGCCAGCTCAATGATGAGACAAGAGACCCAGTACTTC CASSMMRQETQYF
NA NA TRBJ2-2 TRBV6-4 TGTGCCAGCAGGAAATTTGTAGCCGGGGAGCTGTTTTTT CASRKFVAGELFF
NA NA TRBJ1-2 TRBV11-2 TGTGCCAGCAGCTTAGGTCGGGACTACACCTTC CASSLGRDYTF
TRBD1 once TRBJ1-4 TRBV5-1 TGCGCCAGCAGCTTAGGGGGCTTTGAAAAACTGTTTTTT CASSLGGFEKLFF
TRBD1 NA TRBJ2-1 TRBV4-2 TGTGCCAGCAGCCAAGAAGTGGGGACAGGGGGGATCAATGAGCAGTTCTTC CASSQEVGTGGINEQFF
TRBD2 NA TRBJ2-1 TRBV7-3 TGTGCCAGCAGCCGGGGGCTAGCGGGCTTTGACCCGTGGTTCTTC CASSRGLAGFDPWFF
TRBD2 once TRBJ2-3 TRBV5-1 TGCGCCAGCAGCTTCCCCCGACTAGCGGGAGATCCAGATACGCAGTATTTT CASSFPRLAGDPDTQYF
TRBD2 NA TRBJ2-3 TRBV28 TGTGCCAGCAGTCCCCCCCAGCGGGGGGCAGATACGCAGTATTTT CASSPPQRGADTQYF
TRBD1 NA TRBJ2-7 TRBV10-1 TGCGCCAGCAGGAGGGACAGCACCTACGAGCAGTACTTC CASRRDSTYEQYF
TRBD1 NA TRBJ1-1 TRBV7-3 TGTGCCAGCAGCCCACAGGGGGGGGACACTGAAGCTTTCTTT CASSPQGGDTEAFF
TRBD1 NA TRBJ1-2 TRBV7-3 TGTGCCAGCAGCAACAGGGGACTCTATGGCTACACCTTC CASSNRGLYGYTF
NA NA TRBJ1-2 TRBV7-3 TGTGCCAGCAGCTTCTCAGGGGTCTATGGCTACACCTTC CASSFSGVYGYTF
TRBD2 few TRBJ2-1 TRBV7-3 TGTGCCAGCAGCTTAGAGACTAGCGGGATGCAGCAGTTCTTC CASSLETSGMQQFF
NA once TRBJ2-2 TRBV5-1 TGCGCCAGCAGCTTGGGGGCATACGCGAACACCGGGGAGCTGTTTTTT CASSLGAYANTGELFF
NA NA TRBJ1-6 TRBV2 TGTGCCAGCAGCCGGGTGGATTTTAATTCACCCCTCCACTTT CASSRVDFNSPLHF
TRBD1 NA TRBJ1-2 TRBV19 TGTGCCAGTACCGTCCGGACAGGAGGGGGCTATTTGGGTGGCTACACCTTC CASTVRTGGGYLGGYTF
NA NA TRBJ1-6 TRBV19 TGTGCCAGCGCCGCCCGGGGGGGTTATTCACCCCTCCACTTT CASAARGGYSPLHF
TRBD1 NA TRBJ2-3 TRBV29-1 TGCAGCGTTGAAGGGGGGACCCAGGGGGGCACAGATACGCAGTATTTT CSVEGGTQGGTDTQYF
NA NA TRBJ2-1 TRBV19 TGTGCCAGTAGTATCAGGGAAAATGAGCAGTTCTTC CASSIRENEQFF
NA NA TRBJ2-3 TRBV5-1 TGCGCCAGCAGCTTGGGAGCGAGCACAGATACGCAGTATTTT CASSLGASTDTQYF
NA NA TRBJ2-4 TRBV3-1/TRBV3-2 TGTGCCAGCAGCCACCGAGGAGGGGGCCGGGAAAACATTCAGTACTTC CASSHRGGGRENIQYF
TRBD1 NA TRBJ2-4 TRBV10-3 TGTGCCATCAGTGACCCGGACAGGGTAGGATCAAAAAACATTCAGTACTTC CAISDPDRVGSKNIQYF
TRBD2 few TRBJ2-3 TRBV20-1 TGCAGTGGGGAGGGGCGGAATACGCAGTATTTT CSGEGRNTQYF
TRBD2 once TRBJ2-1 TRBV5-5 TGTGCCAGCAGCTCTCCCGGGGGGAATGAGCAGTTCTTC CASSSPGGNEQFF
NA NA TRBJ1-4 TRBV3-1/TRBV3-2 TGTGCCAGCAGACCCTTTCAGGGTTCGGAAAAACTGTTTTTT CASRPFQGSEKLFF
TRBD1 NA TRBJ1-4 TRBV10-1 TGCGCCAGCCCGCCAGAAACCAACCGGGACAGGGGTTCTTTATGGGGTGAAAAACTGTTTTTT CASPPETNRDRGSLWGEKLFF
TRBD2 once TRBJ2-1 TRBV6-5 TGTGCCAGCCGCCGGGGAGGAGCGGGAGATCTTGAGCAGTTCTTC CASRRGGAGDLEQFF
NA few TRBJ1-5 TRBV28 TGTGCCAGCAGCCTCGGCGGGCAGCGCAATCAGCCCCAGCATTTT CASSLGGQRNQPQHF
NA once TRBJ2-7 TRBV7-9 TGTGCCAGCAGCTTAGCGAATGGCGGCGAGCAGTACTTC CASSLANGGEQYF
TRBD2 NA TRBJ2-3 TRBV29-1 TGCAGCGTAATGGGCGGGGGGGGAGGCACAGATACGCAGTATTTT CSVMGGGGGTDTQYF
NA NA TRBJ2-3 TRBV4-3 TGCGCCAGCAGCCAAGGGCTAGCGAGCACAGATACGCAGTATTTT CASSQGLASTDTQYF
NA NA TRBJ1-1 TRBV2 TGTGCCACCCTTAGTCCAGGGAACACTGAAGCTTTCTTT CATLSPGNTEAFF
TRBD2 NA TRBJ2-7 TRBV6-2/TRBV6-3 TGTGCCAGCAGTTCCCCACTAAGGACTAGCGTGCTTGGGGAGCAGTACTTC CASSSPLRTSVLGEQYF
TRBD1 NA TRBJ2-1 TRBV4-3 TGCGCCAGCAGCCCCCTGGGGACAGGCGCGAGCTCCTACAATGAGCAGTTCTTC CASSPLGTGASSYNEQFF
TRBD1 NA TRBJ2-3 TRBV12-5 TGTGCTAGTGGTTCATCCGCGGGACAGGAAGATCCCACAGATACGCAGTATTTT CASGSSAGQEDPTDTQYF
NA NA TRBJ1-6 TRBV6-5 TGTGCCAGCAGATCTCAGGGGCTTAATTCACCCCTCCACTTT CASRSQGLNSPLHF
TRBD1 NA TRBJ2-7 TRBV27 TGTGCCAGCAGCCGGGAAGGGGGCCACTACGAGCAGTACTTC CASSREGGHYEQYF
TRBD1 NA TRBJ2-1 TRBV9 TGTGCCAGCAGCGAGAGGACAGGGACCTACAATGAGCAGTTCTTC CASSERTGTYNEQFF
NA NA TRBJ1-5 TRBV7-9 TGTGCCAGCAGCTTAGGGGGAGTTGATCAGCCCCAGCATTTT CASSLGGVDQPQHF
NA NA TRBJ1-2 TRBV14 TGTGCCAGCAGCCAAGATTGGAGGACGACCGGCCTCTATGGCTACACCTTC CASSQDWRTTGLYGYTF